This T cell receptor beta chain was obtained from a study of T cells in Graves' hyperthyroidism and ophthalmopathy (dated by TCRdb to about 2019). Describing the broader study: Peripheral blood was collected at initial diagnosis, before any treatment. TCR Vbeta CDR3 sequencing of fewer than 150 peripheral blood samples (43 ophthalmopathy, some 75 hyperthyroidism and 17 progressor patients) is reported in the paper. A discovery cohort of about a hundred patients, roughly 45 with Graves' ophthalmopathy and 55 to 65 with stable Graves' hyperthyroidism, was used to find distinguishing TCR V-J signatures. In several Graves' hyperthyroidism patients, the study also compared T-cell repertoires from thyroid tissue with T-cell repertoires from blood. The 95 to 100 discovery patients were divided at random into training and test sets in a 7:3 ratio. Prospective prediction of ophthalmopathy was tested in an independent validation cohort of some 20 hyperthyroidism patients and 15 to 17 patients who later progressed to ophthalmopathy. After blood sampling, hyperthyroidism patients were treated with methimazole at a starting dose of 30 mg daily, and ophthalmopathy patients were treated with high-dose intravenous methylprednisolone.

Measured from the cysteine to the phenylalanine, the CDR3 is 11 residues long. This entry keeps only the CDR3 DNA: 33 bases, framed from base 1. At the junction V is shortened by 7 bases and J by 5 bases, with 8 bases in between. The germline V gene (reference sequence) yields WNHNN for CDR1 and SYGVQD for CDR2. Ophthalmopathy patients had moderately to severely active disease, Clinical Activity Score of at least 3, NOSPECS grade of at least 4, and duration under 3 months. Any patient with an uncontrolled infection, another autoimmune disease, pregnancy or lactation was excluded. Diagnoses were based on clinical symptoms, serum thyroxine and TRAb, thyroid ultrasound and orbital computed tomography. Ficoll-Paque density gradient centrifugation was used to isolate PBMCs from under 11 ml of fresh peripheral blood. Trizol reagent was used to extract total RNA, and RNA quality was then checked on an Agilent 2100 Bioanalyzer.

TCR beta CDR3 regions were amplified from RNA transcripts. The first round of RT-PCR for the TCR CDR3 was performed with the HTBI primer set and the Qiagen OneStep RT-PCR kit. Libraries were constructed in a second round of multiplex PCR, after which size selection and purification were carried out. The libraries were sequenced on an Illumina HiSeq2000 using paired-end 100 bp reads. Regarding the original processing steps: Raw data were processed with SOAPnuke, discarding reads with adapters, uncalled bases, mean Phred below 15, or no exact constant-primer or identifier match. COPE v1.2.5 was used to merge high-quality paired reads, and clonotypes were defined as unique nucleotide sequences. Clonotypes were aligned to IMGT TRBV, TRBD and TRBJ reference segments using MiTCR v1.1. Only V-J combinations with frequency above 0.0001, covering 99.2% of repertoires, were analysed. The TCS score was defined as F50 (clonal expansion) divided by E x V (chaos), with BLOSUM62-based TCRdist calculated between CDR3 peptides within each V-J. Welch's t-statistics and random forest reduced fewer than 550 V-J features to under 15, which were used in a naive Bayes classifier (R e1071). TCRdb passed the public sequencing reads through fastp at Q25 and MiXCR, retaining productive beta sequences. Identical CDR3 proteins give one entry, which carries the most common genes and DNA. The V and J calls and clone size come from TCRdb's table, not from the authors' own analysis. For this sample there are about 640,000 distinct CDR3 sequences; about 14% appear just once. Together, the top ten hold under 15% of the sample.

The full study reports these points: In validation, the model predicted progression to ophthalmopathy with 55% to 71% sensitivity and over 72% specificity, a median of about 6.7 months before onset. No statistical method was used to fix the sample size in advance, and group allocation was not hidden from the investigators. A 13 V-J signature model separated ophthalmopathy from stable hyperthyroidism, with 87.88% sensitivity and about 81% specificity in cross-validation and 80%/75% in testing. Blood samples also contained most of the expanded thyroid clonotypes (frequency above 0.001), which suggests that blood repertoires may reflect thyroid immune responses.

This clonotype has only a few counts. The specificity of this receptor is unknown. Base qualities are not provided; no much larger clone lies one nucleotide away. Source material: blood. The sequence links TRBV10-1 to TRBJ1-2, with the D gene uncertain. The source is a woman aged 45 to 65 with Graves' ophthalmopathy. The DNA sequence reads TGCGCCAGCAAACGGTCGTATGGCTACACCTTC. Its protein is CASKRSYGYTF.